The clone carrying this T cell receptor (beta chain) was detected ten times or more. Its cognate antigen is unknown. Trimming removed 6 bases at V and 4 bases at J, with 13 bases between. The CDR3 loop spans 14 amino acids. This sample was taken from a study of breast tumors, draining lymph nodes, adjacent tissues. Whole-study findings and limits: The lymph node origin of tumor T cells was framed as consistent with a hypothesis, not demonstrated. Tumor TCR diversity was below lymph nodes but above nontumor tissue. Compared with basal-like, luminal-like tumors shared significantly more repertoire with nontumor tissue.

MiXCR, run by TCRdb on the multiplex PCR reads, gives a single entry per CDR3 protein. The table records 140,000 or so distinct CDR3 sequences, 30% to 35% of them present only once. Samples came from axillary lymph nodes draining the breast cancer. Sequenced material: axillary lymph node tissue. This chain links TRBV12-3 or TRBV12-4 with TRBJ1-3; D is ambiguous. The source of this sequence is a female donor with breast cancer. Some clones in this sample may be carry-over from other donors' samples. In DNA, the CDR3 is TGTGCCAGCAGCCTTTCTACCAGAGGAAACACCATATATTTT. Encoded protein: CASSLSTRGNTIYF.